Listed below are T cell receptor beta chains from one sample, sequenced in a study of blood T cell repertoires in COVID-19. Repertoires were generated with immunoSEQ multiplex PCR, while TCRdb's copy carries only in-frame clones and drops some. The repertoire holds some 200,000 clones, with roughly 84% as singletons. Sequences were obtained from peripheral blood. These receptor sequences come from a woman aged 55-69 years who had recovered from COVID-19. Each CDR3 is given with its conserved first and last residue. D genes are given only for firm matches. The size field is filled for only some rows; it gives once, few, many or a size class.

j_call d_call v_call clone_size cdr3_nt cdr3_aa
TRBJ1-2 TRBD1 TRBV6-1 NA TGTGCCAGCAGTGAAATGATAGGGGGCCGAAACTATATCTATGGCTACACCTTC CASSEMIGGRNYIYGYTF
TRBJ2-5 NA TRBV30 NA TGTGCCTGGAGTGTACCAGGGACTCAAGAGACCCAGTACTTC CAWSVPGTQETQYF
TRBJ1-5 NA TRBV10-1 NA TGCGCCAGCAGTTCTACAGGGTTTATGTGCAATCAGCCCCAGCATTTT CASSSTGFMCNQPQHF
TRBJ1-2 NA TRBV5-1 NA TGCGCCAGCAGCTTGGATCCAGGATCCAACTATGGCTACACCTTC CASSLDPGSNYGYTF
TRBJ2-1 NA TRBV7-9 many TGTGCCAGCAGCTTAGCCCGACTATCGTACAATGAGCAGTTCTTC CASSLARLSYNEQFF
TRBJ1-2 TRBD1 TRBV7-3 NA TGTGCCAGCAGCACTAGACAGGGTTTAGGCTACACCTTC CASSTRQGLGYTF
TRBJ1-2 TRBD1 TRBV29-1 NA TGCAGCGTTGAAGGGGGCTGGGGACAGGGAAACTATGGCTACACCTTC CSVEGGWGQGNYGYTF
TRBJ2-7 NA TRBV18 NA TGTGCCAGCTCACCAAGCCCGGGGGACGAGCAGTACTTC CASSPSPGDEQYF
TRBJ2-3 NA TRBV10-3 NA TGTGCCATCAACTCCGGGACTGGCGAGTCAGATACGCAGTATTTT CAINSGTGESDTQYF
TRBJ1-1 NA TRBV9 NA TGTGCCAGCAGCGTAGTCCAGGGACAAACTGAAGCTTTCTTT CASSVVQGQTEAFF
TRBJ1-2 NA TRBV4-1 NA TGCGCCAGCAGCCAAGCCCCTCGTAGCTATGGCTACACCTTC CASSQAPRSYGYTF
TRBJ1-2 NA TRBV7-9 NA TGTGCCAGCAGCTTAGGGCGTCAGGGGACCGCCGATTACACCTTC CASSLGRQGTADYTF
TRBJ2-1 TRBD1 TRBV5-1 NA TGCGCCAGCAGAATGGGACAGGACAATGAGCAGTTCTTC CASRMGQDNEQFF
TRBJ2-1 TRBD1 TRBV19 NA TGTGCCAGTAGTATGGGGGACAGGGGTTTTCGTAATAGGCAGTTCTTC CASSMGDRGFRNRQFF
TRBJ2-3 NA TRBV19 NA TGTGCCAGTAGCCCCTCGCAGACTAGCACAGATACGCAGTATTTT CASSPSQTSTDTQYF
TRBJ2-7 TRBD2 TRBV30 NA TGTGCCTGGAGACTAGCGGGTGGCGAGCAGTACTTC CAWRLAGGEQYF
TRBJ1-6 NA TRBV10-1 few TGCGCCAGCAGTGCCCCTTACCTTAGCTCCTATAATTCACCCCTCCACTTT CASSAPYLSSYNSPLHF
TRBJ2-1 TRBD2 TRBV7-7 NA TGTGCTAGCAGTAAGACTAGCGGGGGGGCCGGAGGTGAGCAGTTCTTC CASSKTSGGAGGEQFF
TRBJ2-3 NA TRBV5-1 NA TGCGCCAGCAGCTTGGAGCCGGGAGCTAGCACAGATACGCAGTATTTT CASSLEPGASTDTQYF
TRBJ2-3 TRBD2 TRBV10-3 NA TGTGCCATCAGTGCGCGGGGGGTTAGCACAGATACGCAGTATTTT CAISARGVSTDTQYF
TRBJ2-3 NA TRBV28 NA TGTGCCAGCAGTTTATACGGAGGCACAGATACGCAGTATTTT CASSLYGGTDTQYF
TRBJ2-7 NA TRBV9 NA TGTGCCAGCAGCCCCCTGGGGGGTAGCTCCTACGAGCAGTACTTC CASSPLGGSSYEQYF
TRBJ2-7 TRBD2 TRBV5-4 NA TGTGCCAGCAGCTTGAAACGGGGCGGGGGTACCCACGAGCAGTACTTC CASSLKRGGGTHEQYF
TRBJ2-3 TRBD2 TRBV7-2 NA TGTGCCAGCTCCCTTCTAGCGGGGGTCACAGATACGCAGTATTTT CASSLLAGVTDTQYF
TRBJ2-2 NA TRBV5-1 once TGCGCCAGCAGCTTGGGACAGATGAACACCGGGGAGCTGTTTTTT CASSLGQMNTGELFF